The clone carrying this T cell receptor (beta chain) was recorded at least ten times. TCR beta CDR3 regions were amplified from RNA. The HTBI primer set served for first-round RT-PCR of the TCR CDR3. TCRdb processed the multiplex PCR reads anew with MiXCR; each CDR3 protein has one entry. The repertoire holds around 600,000 distinct CDR3 sequences, with approximately 15% as singletons. This specimen comes from a study of T cells in Graves' hyperthyroidism and ophthalmopathy. The germline V gene encodes CDR1 MGHRA and CDR2 YSYEKL. CDR3 length: 14 amino acids. Trimming removed 10 bases at V and 0 bases at J, with 15 bases between.

The source material was blood. The receptor was isolated from a woman aged 18-29 years with Graves' ophthalmopathy. The gene calls are TRBV4-1 and TRBJ2-5; weak D call: TRBD2 (6 bases). The CDR3 DNA reads TGCGCCACCTCGGGAGCCGGGTACCAAGAGACCCAGTACTTC. This translates into CATSGAGYQETQYF.